This TCR beta chain was sequenced during a study of cytomegalovirus exposure and HLA in healthy donors. Study-wide results and caveats: Association with HLA alleles at 0.05 false discovery rate was found for 16,951 TCR beta sequences in a later analysis. It was shown in a later analysis that HLA-associated TCR beta chains were more clonally expanded than other, equally common chains.

Germline V gene sequence: CDR1 GTSNPN, CDR2 SVGIG (reference sequence). The J segment lost 0 bases and the V segment lost 8 bases, leaving 1 base of the junction unmatched. This CDR3 spans 11 amino acids. With regard to this clone: The antigen is undetermined.

PCR was performed using 60 Vbeta and 13 Jbeta primers. TCRdb keeps only in-frame clones here, not all; method: immunoSEQ multiplex PCR. The sample has 100,000 or so clones, around four fifths seen once. This TCR was sampled from a man in his thirties or forties in good health and CMV-seronegative. What was sequenced was PBMCs. The J gene is TRBJ2-7, the V gene TRBV30; 7 bases line up with TRBD2. As DNA, the CDR3 is TGTGCCCAGCGGGGCTCCTACGAGCAGTACTTC. Its protein product is CAQRGSYEQYF.